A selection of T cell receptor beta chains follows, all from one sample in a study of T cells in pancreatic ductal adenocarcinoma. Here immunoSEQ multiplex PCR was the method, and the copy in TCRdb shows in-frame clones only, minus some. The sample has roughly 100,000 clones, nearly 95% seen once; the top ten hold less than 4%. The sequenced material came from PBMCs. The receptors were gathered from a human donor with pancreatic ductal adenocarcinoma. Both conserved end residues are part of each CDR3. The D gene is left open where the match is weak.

CDR3nt: TGTGCCATCGGGAGGGATAACTACGAGCAGTACTTC; CDR3aa: CAIGRDNYEQYF; d_gene: TRBD2; v_gene: TRBV10-3; j_gene: TRBJ2-7
CDR3nt: TGTGCCACGTCGTTAGCGGGTAGCTCCTACGAGCAGTACTTC; CDR3aa: CATSLAGSSYEQYF; d_gene: TRBD2; v_gene: TRBV15; j_gene: TRBJ2-7
CDR3nt: TGTGCCAGCAGCGACGGACACCGCAGGGTTGGGTGGGGCTACGAGCAGTACTTC; CDR3aa: CASSDGHRRVGWGYEQYF; d_gene: NA; v_gene: TRBV7-2; j_gene: TRBJ2-7
CDR3nt: TGTGCCAGCAGTTTAGGGGGGTTGACCCAGCATTTT; CDR3aa: CASSLGGLTQHF; d_gene: NA; v_gene: TRBV28; j_gene: TRBJ1-5
CDR3nt: TGTGCCAGCAGCTCGGCCAGCGGGAGGATCCGGGAGCAGTACTTC; CDR3aa: CASSSASGRIREQYF; d_gene: TRBD2; v_gene: TRBV7-2; j_gene: TRBJ2-7
CDR3nt: TGTGCCGGGAGACGGGCCCCTTCCTACGAGCAGTACTTC; CDR3aa: CAGRRAPSYEQYF; d_gene: NA; v_gene: TRBV2; j_gene: TRBJ2-7
CDR3nt: TGTGCCAGCAGCACCGGCAGGGGCTACGAGCAGTACTTC; CDR3aa: CASSTGRGYEQYF; d_gene: NA; v_gene: TRBV19; j_gene: TRBJ2-7
CDR3nt: TGTGCCAGCACTACTGGGACAGGGGGCTTTGGGGCCAACGTCCTGACTTTC; CDR3aa: CASTTGTGGFGANVLTF; d_gene: TRBD1; v_gene: TRBV7-3; j_gene: TRBJ2-6
CDR3nt: TGTGCCAGCAGTGAAGGATGGAGCGCAGAGACCCAGTACTTC; CDR3aa: CASSEGWSAETQYF; d_gene: NA; v_gene: TRBV2; j_gene: TRBJ2-5
CDR3nt: TGTGCCAGCAGCTTAGGAGCCGGGACAGGGCTTTCCGGGACTGAAGCTTTCTTT; CDR3aa: CASSLGAGTGLSGTEAFF; d_gene: TRBD1; v_gene: TRBV7-6; j_gene: TRBJ1-1
CDR3nt: TGTGCCAGCAGCTTGGGGGAGAGCCCGCCCCAGCATTTT; CDR3aa: CASSLGESPPQHF; d_gene: NA; v_gene: TRBV5-8; j_gene: TRBJ1-5
CDR3nt: TGTGCCAGCAGTGGTTTTAGGGGCAATGAGCAGTTCTTC; CDR3aa: CASSGFRGNEQFF; d_gene: NA; v_gene: TRBV2; j_gene: TRBJ2-1
CDR3nt: TGTGCCAGCAGGGGAGGACAGGGCTATGGCTACACCTTC; CDR3aa: CASRGGQGYGYTF; d_gene: TRBD1; v_gene: TRBV28; j_gene: TRBJ1-2
CDR3nt: TGCGCCAGCAGCCAGGGCCAAGGGGCCGACAATGAGCAGTTCTTC; CDR3aa: CASSQGQGADNEQFF; d_gene: NA; v_gene: TRBV4-1; j_gene: TRBJ2-1
CDR3nt: TGCGCCAGCAGCTTGAGGGGGCTGGAGACCCAGTACTTC; CDR3aa: CASSLRGLETQYF; d_gene: TRBD1; v_gene: TRBV5-1; j_gene: TRBJ2-5
CDR3nt: TGTGCCAGTAGGGTTGAATGGGGCCTCAATCAGCCCCAGCATTTT; CDR3aa: CASRVEWGLNQPQHF; d_gene: NA; v_gene: TRBV19; j_gene: TRBJ1-5
CDR3nt: TGTGCCAGCAGTGAATCGACTACAGGGGATCGAGCTTTCTTT; CDR3aa: CASSESTTGDRAFF; d_gene: TRBD1; v_gene: TRBV2; j_gene: TRBJ1-1
CDR3nt: TGTGCCAGCAGCCCGAGAGGGGGGGCGGGGGAGACCCAGTACTTC; CDR3aa: CASSPRGGAGETQYF; d_gene: NA; v_gene: TRBV7-2; j_gene: TRBJ2-5
CDR3nt: TGTGCCAGCAGCCCCCGCCCGTTGAGCGGGAGATATGAAAGCACAGATACGCAGTATTTT; CDR3aa: CASSPRPLSGRYESTDTQYF; d_gene: TRBD2; v_gene: TRBV4-2; j_gene: TRBJ2-3
CDR3nt: TGCGCCAGCAGCGGGGAGGGATGGACAGATACGCAGTATTTT; CDR3aa: CASSGEGWTDTQYF; d_gene: TRBD2; v_gene: TRBV5-1; j_gene: TRBJ2-3
CDR3nt: TGTGCCAGCAGCTTAGATTGGCGGGTAGCATCTTACGAGCAGTACTTC; CDR3aa: CASSLDWRVASYEQYF; d_gene: NA; v_gene: TRBV7-2; j_gene: TRBJ2-7
CDR3nt: TGTGCCAGCAGTGGGGAGGGGTCCTCCAGCGAGCAGTACTTC; CDR3aa: CASSGEGSSSEQYF; d_gene: TRBD2; v_gene: TRBV2; j_gene: TRBJ2-7
CDR3nt: TGTGCCAGCAGCCAACTAGCGGGAGGATTGGTTTCTAGCGGGGAGCTGTTTTTT; CDR3aa: CASSQLAGGLVSSGELFF; d_gene: TRBD2; v_gene: TRBV7-8; j_gene: TRBJ2-2
CDR3nt: TGTGCCATCAGTGACCTTGGGGGGACTAACTATGGCTACACCTTC; CDR3aa: CAISDLGGTNYGYTF; d_gene: NA; v_gene: TRBV10-3; j_gene: TRBJ1-2